This TCR beta chain was captured by sequencing in a study of CD8+ T cells in alopecia areata (dated by TCRdb to 2016 to 2019). With respect to the entire study: The treated patients took part in an open-label pilot trial in which moderate-to-severe alopecia areata was treated with oral tofacitinib at 5 to 10 mg twice daily. Tofacitinib was administered for 6 to 18 months, and 6 months of follow-up off drug were then conducted to assess delayed response and recurrence. In treated patients, disease severity was measured using the SALT score, which gives the percentage of scalp surface area affected. Patients on tofacitinib were biopsied at baseline and after 4 and 24 weeks of treatment, and several of the patients also had a later scalp biopsy. In both human patients and the C3H/HeJ mouse model, the study applied high-throughput TCRbeta sequencing to look at T cell clonal expansion in alopecia areata. Clonality in the scalp was compared among normal scalp (n=4), patchy alopecia areata scalp (n=8), and alopecia totalis/universalis scalp (n=8). TCRbeta CDR3 regions were amplified by immunoSEQ multiplex PCR using 35 Vbeta forward and 13 Jbeta reverse primers. In humans, TCRbeta sequencing was performed on scalp tissue and on sorted CD4+ and CD8+ peripheral blood T cells from healthy controls and from patients with patchy or totalis/universalis alopecia areata. RNA was obtained with the PAXgene miRNA kit for fixed scalp, the miRNeasy kit for PBMCs, and the RNeasy kit for mouse skin. The research as a whole found: Many expanded lesional clones were found to persist in scalp and blood during tofacitinib treatment, and relapse after treatment cessation may be partly explained by this persistence. Unlike mouse skin, which is dominated by gammadelta T cells, normal human skin has resident alphabeta T cells that are also sequenced, and this complicates analysis of the scalp TCR repertoire. Tofacitinib significantly decreased scalp clonality and the number of expanded CD8+ clones among the top 100 scalp clones. Because the treated cohort was small and included a single nonresponder, larger studies are needed to assess links between baseline CD8+ expansion and response. TCR sequences shared between patients were less clear than in mice, possibly partly because of HLA diversity in the patient population. Lesional scalp, especially in alopecia totalis/universalis, showed higher clonality and more expanded CD8+ clones than normal scalp, suggesting antigenic drive.

The library came from the immunoSEQ multiplex PCR assay. To provide template for TCR sequencing, every sample had RNA extracted and reverse transcribed into cDNA. SuperScript III was used for first-strand cDNA synthesis, primed with a 2:1 mix of oligo-dT and random hexamers. A synthetic immune receptor repertoire was used to assess amplification bias, and residual bias was removed computationally. Per the source publication's procedure: After raw reads were preprocessed to remove errors, the CDR3 was defined following IMGT conventions as running from the conserved cysteine to phenylalanine. Clonality was computed by normalizing Shannon entropy by log2 of the number of productive unique TCRs and subtracting the result from 1. Whether each scalp clone was CD4 or CD8 was inferred by checking scalp TCRbeta sequences against the CD4 and CD8 repertoires from sorted blood. TCRdb provides this immuneACCESS table in a form limited to in-frame rearrangements. Some clones are lacking; in checked studies, under half of them reflect an unresolved V gene, and why the rest are absent is not known. V and J calls and clone size are those listed in that table; D and trimming were worked out from the DNA. The sample contains roughly 210,000 clones, approximately 40% of them found a single time. Jointly, the top ten make up about 2.6% of the sample.

Notes on this clone: Its antigen is currently not known. No base qualities exist here, and no much larger clone lies one base off it.

The germline V gene encodes CDR1 SQVTM and CDR2 ANQGSEA. V lost 4 bases and J lost 6 bases; the stretch between them is 7 bases long. From the cysteine through the phenylalanine, the CDR3 covers 10 amino acids. Of all the DNA, just the CDR3 is kept, 30 bases in frame from base 1. In light of the paper, this sample's treatment or condition label describes: oral pan-JAK inhibitor, 5-10 mg twice daily. From alopecia areata patients, peripheral blood was collected along with lesional scalp punch biopsies. PBMCs were isolated by density centrifugation and stained for CD3, CD4 and CD8, after which CD4+ and CD8+ T cells were sorted on a FACSAria.

The material was CD4+ T cells sorted from blood, obtained around week 36, from a patient treated with tofacitinib. The clonotype was recovered from a human donor with alopecia areata. The chain couples TRBV29-1 to TRBJ2-7; the D gene cannot be named for sure. In nucleotide form, the sequence is TGCAGCGTTGGAGTGTCCGAGCAGTACTTC. It translates as CSVGVSEQYF.